The 21 T cell receptor beta chains below all came from one sample that was sequenced in a study of T cells in Graves' hyperthyroidism and ophthalmopathy (dated by TCRdb to between 2019 and 2020). The method behind the library was multiplex PCR. For sequencing, an Illumina HiSeq 2000 was employed. TCR beta CDR3 regions were amplified from RNA transcripts. The first round of RT-PCR for the TCR CDR3 was performed with the HTBI primer set and the Qiagen OneStep RT-PCR kit. In TCRdb, the public reads were trimmed at Q25 with fastp and aligned with MiXCR, with productive beta chains retained. Each CDR3 protein appears once, grouped with its most common genes and DNA. For this sample there are some 250,000 distinct CDR3 sequences; about 15% appear just once. About an eighth of the sample comes from the top ten. Material for sequencing was blood. All receptors come from a woman in her 40s with Graves' hyperthyroidism that later progressed to Graves' ophthalmopathy.

This clonotype was seen ten or more times. This chain connects TRBV28 to TRBJ2-7, with TRBD2 identical over 8 bases. This CDR3 is built from 14 residues. Per germline, CDR1 MDHEN and CDR2 SYDVKM. V lost 1 base to trimming and J lost 3 bases; unmatched junction nucleotides: 2. Here the CDR3 DNA reads TGTGCCAGCAGTTTATACGGGGGGGTCTACGAGCAGTACTTC. It specifies CASSLYGGVYEQYF.

This clonotype was counted at least ten times. CDR3 in DNA: TGCAGCGTTGTAGCGGGGGGAGAGACCCAGTACTTC. Protein: CSVVAGGETQYF. V gene TRBV29-1 combines with J gene TRBJ2-5; 10 nucleotides match TRBD2. Unmatched junction bases numbered 0, after V lost 4 bases and J lost 4 bases. CDR1 is SQVTM, CDR2 ANQGSEA, per germline. The CDR3 runs to 12 residues.

This clonotype was seen repeatedly, ten times or more. The rearrangement links TRBV5-1 to TRBJ1-1, with D unresolved. Germline V lookup: CDR1 SGHRS, CDR2 YFSETQ. There are 14 residues in the CDR3. V lost 6 bases and J 1 base, leaving 13 bases between the germline ends. The CDR3: CASTYGERNTEAFF. CDR3 nucleotide sequence: TGCGCCAGCACCTATGGGGAGCGGAACACTGAAGCTTTCTTT.

This clonotype has ten or more counts. This chain connects TRBV7-2 to TRBJ1-2; D gene ambiguous. Looked up from germline, CDR1 is SGHTA and CDR2 is FQGNSA. The CDR3 extends over 14 amino acids. V dropped 1 base and J dropped 8 bases, with 14 bases sitting between them. DNA of the CDR3: TGTGCCAGCAGCTTAGACTCCCTCGGGAGGGGCTACACCTTC. This gives the protein CASSLDSLGRGYTF.

This clonotype was observed a few times. V and J are TRBV14 and TRBJ2-5; D unclear. The CDR3 extends over 15 amino acids. CDR1 is SGHDN, CDR2 FVKESK, per germline. V was cut by 4 bases and J by 4 bases, with 16 bases left in between. The CDR3 is CASSPLPGLGETQYF. DNA for the CDR3: TGTGCCAGCAGCCCCCTCCCCGGGTTAGGAGAGACCCAGTACTTC.

This clonotype was seen ten or more times. The rearrangement links TRBV28 to TRBJ2-3; tentative D call: TRBD2 (6 bases). This CDR3 contains 15 residues. The germline V gene encodes CDR1 MDHEN and CDR2 SYDVKM. Trimming removed 2 bases from V and 3 bases from J, with 12 bases in between. The CDR3 coding sequence is TGTGCCAGCAGTTTAGCGGGATCGACGACAGATACGCAGTATTTT. The encoded protein is CASSLAGSTTDTQYF.

The rearrangement uses TRBV6-2 or TRBV6-3 and TRBJ2-5; tentatively, D is TRBD2 (5 bases). V was cut by 2 bases and J by 4 bases, with 11 bases left in between. The germline V gene encodes CDR1 MNHEY and CDR2 SVGEGT. The CDR3 is made up of 14 amino acids. CDR3 sequence reads: CASSYGAASETQYF. CDR3 coding DNA: TGTGCCAGCAGTTACGGAGCGGCCTCAGAGACCCAGTACTTC.

V is TRBV20-1 and J is TRBJ2-7, with 8 bases lining up with TRBD2. The V gene end was trimmed by 1 base and the J gene end by 4 bases; junction bases not matched to a gene: 6. The CDR3 runs 14 residues. Germline CDR1 DFQATT, CDR2 SNEGSKA (reference sequence). CDR3 sequence: CSARAGGPGYEQYF. CDR3 DNA: TGCAGTGCTAGAGCGGGAGGGCCGGGATACGAGCAGTACTTC.

This clonotype was found a few times. This chain's CDR3 is CASSWASGTYEQYF. CDR3 sequence (DNA): TGTGCCAGCAGTTGGGCTAGCGGGACCTACGAGCAGTACTTC. The chain is built from TRBV27 and TRBJ2-7; TRBD2 matches 9 bases. After removal of 4 bases from V and 2 bases from J, the junction contained 3 bases not matched to a gene. The CDR3 totals 14 residues. Germline CDR1 reads MNHEY; CDR2 reads SMNVEV (reference sequence).

This clonotype was seen many times. The J gene is TRBJ2-5, the V gene TRBV10-3; 13 bases are shared with TRBD2. The CDR3 extends over 18 amino acids. J was trimmed by 2 bases and V by 7 bases; bases with no gene match: 13. Germline V gene lookup returns CDR1 ENHRY and CDR2 SYGVKD. In DNA form, the CDR3 reads TGTGCCATCATGGCCGGGACTAGCGGGAATTTGGGGCAAGAGACCCAGTACTTC. Translated, it gives CAIMAGTSGNLGQETQYF.

This clonotype was counted ten times or more. V gene TRBV15 combines with J gene TRBJ2-1, with 9 nucleotides matching TRBD2. There are 17 residues in the CDR3. J was trimmed by 4 bases and V by 4 bases; bases with no gene match: 11. Germline V gene sequence: CDR1 LNHNV, CDR2 YYDKDF (reference sequence). Here the CDR3 reads CATSIHVGAGGYNEQFF. The DNA of the CDR3 is TGTGCCACCAGCATCCATGTTGGGGCGGGAGGGTACAATGAGCAGTTCTTC.

This clonotype occurred many times. V is TRBV28 and J is TRBJ1-5; tentative D call: TRBD1 (6 bases). This CDR3 has 14 amino acids. The V end was cut by 2 bases, the J end by 9 bases, with 14 bases between. CDR1 is MDHEN and CDR2 is SYDVKM in the germline V gene. The CDR3 DNA reads TGTGCCAGCAGTTTAACAGGGCCCGTAGTGCCCCAGCATTTT. As protein: CASSLTGPVVPQHF.

This clonotype has ten or more counts. The gene calls are TRBV6-1 and TRBJ1-2; 8 bases match TRBD1. CDR1 and CDR2 (germline): MNHNS, SASEGT. After removal of 5 bases from V and 6 bases from J, the junction contained 8 bases not matched to a gene. CDR3 length equals 14 residues. The CDR3 DNA sequence: TGTGCCAGCAGTCGCGGACAGGGACGGGATGGCTACACCTTC. Its translation: CASSRGQGRDGYTF.

This clonotype was recorded at least ten times. The rearrangement joins TRBV9 to TRBJ1-3, with no clear D. The V gene's germline CDR1 is SGDLS and CDR2 YYNGEE. V lost 4 bases and J lost 7, with 15 bases in between. The CDR3 consists of 14 residues. As DNA, the CDR3 is TGTGCCAGCAGCAGTGGAGGGAAGAGGAACACCATATATTTT. Translation gives CASSSGGKRNTIYF.

This clonotype was counted ten times or more. V gene TRBV30 combines with J gene TRBJ1-4; unclear D gene. This CDR3 spans 16 amino acids. Germline CDR1 reads GTSNPN; CDR2 reads SVGIG (reference sequence). The germline V and J ends were trimmed by 0 bases and 8 bases, with 19 bases remaining between them. CDR3 amino acids: CAWSVALPSLYEKLFF. The CDR3, as DNA: TGTGCCTGGAGTGTGGCATTACCATCCCTTTACGAAAAACTGTTTTTT.

The gene calls are TRBV20-1 and TRBJ2-1; D is perhaps TRBD1 or TRBD2 (5 bases each). Germline V lookup: CDR1 DFQATT, CDR2 SNEGSKA (reference sequence). Trimming pared 1 base from V and 5 bases from J, leaving 12 bases between. This CDR3 is 14 amino acids long. DNA of the CDR3: TGCAGTGCTAGAGTTCCGGGGCTAGACAATGAGCAGTTCTTC. This codes for CSARVPGLDNEQFF.

Only a few counts were recorded for this clonotype. The rearrangement joins TRBV20-1 to TRBJ2-5; D possibly uses TRBD1 or TRBD2 (5 bases each). The germline V gene encodes CDR1 DFQATT and CDR2 SNEGSKA (reference sequence). The CDR3 is 12 residues long. Trimming took off 0 bases at V and 13 bases at J, with 15 bases between the two ends. The CDR3 DNA follows: TGCAGTGCTAGAGATCAGGGAGACTTGAGGTACTTC. Protein sequence: CSARDQGDLRYF.

This clonotype was counted many times. V is TRBV28 and J is TRBJ1-3, with D uncertain. The germline V gene encodes CDR1 MDHEN and CDR2 SYDVKM. The V end was cut by 4 bases, the J end by 0 bases, with 16 bases between. CDR3 length equals 17 residues. The chain's CDR3 is CASSSVTRVLSGNTIYF. The CDR3 DNA is TGTGCCAGCAGTTCCGTCACCCGGGTCCTCTCTGGAAACACCATATATTTT. The full variable domain, completed using reference TRBV28 and TRBJ1-3, is DVKVTQSSRYLVKRTGEKVFLECVQDMDHENMFWYRQDPGLGLRLIYFSYDVKMKEKGDIPEGYSVSREKKERFSLILESASTNQTSMYLCASSSVTRVLSGNTIYFGEGSWLTVV.

The table lists this clonotype with many counts. The chain joins TRBV18 to TRBJ2-4; D not resolved. The CDR3 spans 13 residues. Germline V gene sequence: CDR1 KGHSH, CDR2 LQKENI. Trimming pared 4 bases from V and 0 bases from J, leaving 4 bases between. In DNA form, the CDR3 reads TGTGCCAGCTCACAAGAAGCCAAAAACATTCAGTACTTC. Translated: CASSQEAKNIQYF.

In its sample, this clonotype was seen many times. The CDR3 DNA sequence: TGTGCCAGCAGTTTAGATGGTGGGAGGCACAATGAGCAGTTCTTC. Its translation is CASSLDGGRHNEQFF. V is TRBV12-3 or TRBV12-4 and J is TRBJ2-1, with a weak D call TRBD2 (6 bases). The length of the CDR3 is 15 residues. V shed 1 base and J shed 5 bases, with 12 bases lying between them.

The DNA of the CDR3 is TGTGCCAGCAGCCAAGATGCAGGGATCATCCCTTCTGGCTATGGCTACACCTTC. Protein product: CASSQDAGIIPSGYGYTF. The chain carries TRBV3-1 and TRBJ1-2; TRBD1 might be the D (5 bases). The CDR3 runs 18 residues. Trimming took 0 bases from V and 4 from J, leaving 21 bases between them. Germline V CDR1 and CDR2: LGHDT, YNNKEL (reference sequence).